This T cell receptor beta chain is from a study of blood T cells in healthy people across ages. The V and J ends lost 2 bases and 1 base respectively, with 5 bases between them. The CDR3 covers 12 residues. Germline assignment: CDR1 GTSNPN and CDR2 SVGIG (reference sequence). Study observations and caveats: Researchers deemed the diversity estimates from one million T cells underestimates. Naive T cell percentage strongly correlated with TCR beta diversity. In older individuals, TCR beta diversity per million T cells was lower, falling roughly linearly with age.

Total RNA was extracted at no less than 5 micrograms per sample. Through a sample-barcoded 5' primer and a J-beta primer mix, a second PCR was run for roughly 7 to 12 cycles. Each CDR3 protein gets one entry after TCRdb re-called the 5' RACE reads with MiXCR. The data hold 1.5 million to 2 million distinct CDR3 sequences, with roughly a third observed a single time. In the case of this clonotype: Its target is not known.

The sequenced material came from blood. The rearrangement uses TRBV30 and TRBJ1-2; D ambiguous. This TCR was sampled from a woman under 40 in good health. This CDR3 reads CAWSPNNYGYTF. The CDR3 nucleotides are TGTGCCTGGAGTCCTAATAACTATGGCTACACCTTC.